Presented here are 17 T cell receptor beta chains from one specimen sequenced in a study of identifying expanded T cells in peripheral blood. The method was immunoSEQ multiplex PCR; TCRdb's version includes in-frame clones alone and lacks a portion of them. The sample lists about 58,000 clones, around nine tenths occurring once. Sequencing was performed on blood. These receptors came from a person aged 18-69 years in good health.

This chain connects TRBV18 to TRBJ2-3; tentatively, D is TRBD1 (5 bases). The CDR3 spans 14 residues. Trimming removed 6 bases at V and 10 bases at J, with 20 bases between. Germline-derived CDR1 and CDR2 are KGHSH and LQKENI. Here the CDR3 reads CASSRQGEGASQYF. CDR3 in DNA: TGTGCCAGCTCTCGTCAGGGCGAAGGCGCTTCGCAGTATTTT.

The chain employs TRBV28 and TRBJ1-1; 7 bases line up with TRBD1. The CDR3 extends over 16 amino acids. Germline-derived CDR1 and CDR2 are MDHEN and SYDVKM. The V segment lost 4 bases and the J segment 3 bases; nucleotides outside the gene matches: 11. The CDR3 reads CASSSPAGQGDTEAFF. DNA for the CDR3: TGTGCCAGCAGTTCCCCCGCGGGGCAGGGGGACACTGAAGCTTTCTTT.

Here the CDR3 reads CASRYGSSSYEQYF. CDR3 coding DNA: TGTGCCAGTAGGTACGGGTCCTCATCCTACGAGCAGTACTTC. The genes are TRBV19 and TRBJ2-7; D ambiguous. V was cut by 6 bases and J by 1 base, with 13 bases left in between. Germline V gives CDR1 LNHDA, CDR2 SQIVND (reference sequence). This CDR3 spans 14 amino acids.

This clone was picked up one time. The chain carries TRBV4-3 and TRBJ2-5; tentative D call: TRBD1 (8 bases). Looked up from germline, CDR1 is LGHNA and CDR2 is YSLEER. The CDR3 extends over 15 amino acids. Trimming removed 1 base from V and 7 bases from J, with 16 bases in between. Here the CDR3 reads CASSQGGQGGGTQYF. For the CDR3, the DNA is TGCGCCAGCAGCCAAGGAGGACAGGGCGGGGGGACCCAGTACTTC.

This chain links TRBV13 with TRBJ2-1; TRBD1 is a possible D gene (6 bases). This CDR3 contains 18 residues. V was pared by 1 base and J by 3 bases, with 19 bases between. Germline V gene data show CDR1 as PRHDT and CDR2 as FYEKMQ (reference sequence). This CDR3 reads CASSLVGLIGTLYNEQFF. Written as DNA, the CDR3 is TGTGCCAGCAGCTTAGTGGGGCTCATCGGGACACTCTACAATGAGCAGTTCTTC.

The V and J genes are TRBV29-1 and TRBJ2-1, with TRBD2 identical over 11 bases. J gave up 9 bases and V 3 bases, and 4 bases lay outside the gene matches. The CDR3 totals 13 residues. Germline V gives CDR1 SQVTM, CDR2 ANQGSEA. The CDR3 reads CSVEGLAGGEQFF. As DNA, the CDR3 is TGCAGCGTTGAGGGTCTAGCGGGAGGTGAGCAGTTCTTC.

The chain has TRBV7-6 and TRBJ2-7; a possible D gene is TRBD1 (5 bases). CDR3 length equals 13 residues. CDR1 is SGHVS, CDR2 FNYEAQ, per germline. V gave up 1 base and J gave up 5 bases, with 9 bases separating them. CDR3 DNA sequence: TGTGCCAGCAGCTTAGGGCAGGGAAACGAGCAGTACTTC. Translating it yields CASSLGQGNEQYF.

This clone occurred a few times. This chain joins TRBV19 and TRBJ1-5; a weak D match, TRBD1 (5 bases). Germline V gene lookup returns CDR1 LNHDA and CDR2 SQIVND (reference sequence). Between the trimmed V and J ends, which lost 7 bases and 7 bases, there was a span of 14 bases. The CDR3 sequence is 13 residues long. For the CDR3, the DNA is TGTGCCAGTAAAAGCAGGGTCGGCCAGCCCCAGCATTTT. Translated, it gives CASKSRVGQPQHF.

The chain recombines TRBV2 with TRBJ2-6, with TRBD1 as a possible D gene (6 bases). This CDR3 comprises 14 residues. V lost 11 bases to trimming and J lost 0 bases, with 11 bases between them. Germline lookup yields CDR1 SNHLY and CDR2 FYNNEI. Here the CDR3 DNA reads TGTGCCCGACGGGACATCTCTGGGGCCAACGTCCTGACTTTC. Translated, it gives CARRDISGANVLTF.

This clone was seen only a few times. The rearrangement joins TRBV19 to TRBJ1-2, with no clear D. Trimming removed 6 bases from V and 6 bases from J, with 11 bases in between. This CDR3 is built from 12 residues. CDR1 LNHDA and CDR2 SQIVND come from the germline V gene (reference sequence). The CDR3 DNA is TGTGCCAGTAGGCCCCCTGAGGATGGCTACACCTTC. Translating it yields CASRPPEDGYTF.

This clone showed up just a few times. The chain has TRBV5-5 and TRBJ2-3; a weak D match, TRBD2 (6 bases). The CDR3 has 15 residues. Germline lookup yields CDR1 SGHKS and CDR2 YYEKEE (reference sequence). Trimming left V 4 bases short and J 7 bases short, with 19 bases between. CDR3 in amino acids: CASSPQGGDWNTQYF. CDR3 bases: TGTGCCAGCAGCCCGCAGGGCGGGGATTGGAATACGCAGTATTTT.

The V call is TRBV7-2, the J call TRBJ2-7, with 8 nucleotides matching TRBD1. From germline, CDR1 is SGHTA and CDR2 FQGNSA. The CDR3 sequence is 13 residues long. V gave up 3 bases and J gave up 5 bases; unmatched junction bases: 3. The CDR3 sequence: CASSFDRGNEQYF. For the CDR3, the DNA is TGTGCCAGCAGCTTCGACAGGGGAAACGAGCAGTACTTC.

This sequence joins TRBV5-1 and TRBJ2-5; TRBD1 matches at 9 bases. Germline CDR1 SGHRS, CDR2 YFSETQ. CDR3 length: 15 amino acids. V trimming: 2 bases; J trimming: 6 bases; junction bases outside the gene matches: 8. Here the CDR3 reads CASSLEPGQGQTQYF. The CDR3 DNA reads as TGCGCCAGCAGCTTAGAACCGGGACAGGGACAGACCCAGTACTTC.

The chain recombines TRBV9 with TRBJ2-3, with D perhaps matching TRBD2 (5 bases). The germline V gene encodes CDR1 SGDLS and CDR2 YYNGEE. CDR3 size: 14 residues. Trimming left V 4 bases short and J 1 base short, with 10 bases between. CDR3 sequence reads: CASSSTGGTDTQYF. The CDR3 nucleotides read TGTGCCAGCAGCTCGACCGGGGGCACAGATACGCAGTATTTT.

This clone was seen a single time. The rearrangement joins TRBV7-7 to TRBJ2-5, with D tentatively TRBD1 (6 bases). The germline gives CDR1 SSHAT, CDR2 FNYEAQ (reference sequence). The CDR3 spans 15 residues. The V gene lost 5 bases and the J gene lost 5 bases, with 18 bases spanning the gap. The CDR3 protein is CASSRSGGQGETQYF. CDR3 in DNA: TGTGCCAGCAGCCGAAGCGGTGGGCAGGGGGAGACCCAGTACTTC.

The chain carries TRBV30 and TRBJ2-7, with 7 positions matching TRBD1. The CDR3 extends over 13 amino acids. Losses at the gene ends were 2 bases for V and 3 bases for J; bases not matched to a gene: 4. From germline, CDR1 is GTSNPN and CDR2 SVGIG (reference sequence). DNA of the CDR3: TGTGCCTGGAGTAGGGGACAGATCTACGAGCAGTACTTC. This gives the protein CAWSRGQIYEQYF.

This clone was found a few times. This rearrangement joins TRBV7-3 to TRBJ2-1; perhaps TRBD2 as D (6 bases). The CDR3 is 13 residues long. Germline CDR1 reads SGHTA; CDR2 reads FQGTGA. V was clipped by 6 bases and J by 9 bases, with 15 bases between them. The CDR3 coding sequence is TGTGCCAGCAGTCCGGGGACTGTGGGTGAGCAGTTCTTC. Encoded protein: CASSPGTVGEQFF.